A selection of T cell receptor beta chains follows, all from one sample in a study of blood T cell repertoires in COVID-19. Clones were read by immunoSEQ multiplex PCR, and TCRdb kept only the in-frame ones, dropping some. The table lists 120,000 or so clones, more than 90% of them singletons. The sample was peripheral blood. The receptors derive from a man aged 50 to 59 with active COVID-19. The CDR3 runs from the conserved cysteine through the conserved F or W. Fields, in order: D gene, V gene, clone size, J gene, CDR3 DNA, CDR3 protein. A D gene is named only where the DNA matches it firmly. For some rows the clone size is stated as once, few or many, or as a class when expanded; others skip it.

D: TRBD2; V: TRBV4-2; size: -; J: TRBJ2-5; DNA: TGTGCCAGCAGCCAAGATTTGCTAGCGGACCAGTACTTC; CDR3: CASSQDLLADQYF
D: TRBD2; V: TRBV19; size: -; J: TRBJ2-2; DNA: TGTGCCAGTAGTGAAGGACTAGCGGGAGGCACCTACCCCGGGGAGCTGTTTTTT; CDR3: CASSEGLAGGTYPGELFF
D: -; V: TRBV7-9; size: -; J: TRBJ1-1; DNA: TGTGCCAGCAGCTTACTTATGAACACTGAAGCTTTCTTT; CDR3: CASSLLMNTEAFF
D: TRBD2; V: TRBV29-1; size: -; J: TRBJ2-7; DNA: TGCAGCACCCTAGCGGGATCTTCGGGGGAGCAGTACTTC; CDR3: CSTLAGSSGEQYF
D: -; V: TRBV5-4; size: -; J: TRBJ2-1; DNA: TGTGCCAGCAGCACCAGGTTGGCTAGCTCTGCTGAGCAGTTCTTC; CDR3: CASSTRLASSAEQFF
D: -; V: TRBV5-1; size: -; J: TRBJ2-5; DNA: TGCGCCAGCAGCCGAGTTGCCCTCCCAACCCAGTACTTC; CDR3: CASSRVALPTQYF
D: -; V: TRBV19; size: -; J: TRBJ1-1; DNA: TGTGCCAGTAGTTCCCGGGTCACTGAAGCTTTCTTT; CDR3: CASSSRVTEAFF
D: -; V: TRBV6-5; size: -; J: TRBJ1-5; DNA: TGTGCCAGCAGTTACTCGAGAGGTACCAATCAGCCCCAGCATTTT; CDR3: CASSYSRGTNQPQHF
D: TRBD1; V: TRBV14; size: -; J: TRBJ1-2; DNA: TGTGCCAGCAGCCGCCAAGGACAGGGGGCCACCTTC; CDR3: CASSRQGQGATF
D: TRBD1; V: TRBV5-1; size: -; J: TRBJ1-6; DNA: TGCGCCAGCAGCTTTGGGACAGAGGCTTCACCCCTCCACTTT; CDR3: CASSFGTEASPLHF
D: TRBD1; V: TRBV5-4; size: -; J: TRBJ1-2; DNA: TGTGCCAGCAGCTTGGCTTATGAGAGGACAGGGAAACCCTATGGCTACACCTTC; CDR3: CASSLAYERTGKPYGYTF
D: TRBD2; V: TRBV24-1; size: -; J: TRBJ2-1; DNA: TGTGCCACCAGTGATTTAACGCGGGAGGGCTACAATGAGCAGTTCTTC; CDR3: CATSDLTREGYNEQFF
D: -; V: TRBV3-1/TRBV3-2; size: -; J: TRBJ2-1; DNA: TGTGCCAGCAGCCAAGATGGGCAGGGCGGAGATGAGCAGTTCTTC; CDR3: CASSQDGQGGDEQFF
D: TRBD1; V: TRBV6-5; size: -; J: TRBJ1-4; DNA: TGTGCCAGCAGGTCGACAGGGGTCGGGGAAAAACTGTTTTTT; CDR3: CASRSTGVGEKLFF
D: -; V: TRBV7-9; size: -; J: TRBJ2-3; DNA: TGTGCCAGCAGCTTTGGAGGTGGGGGCAACACGCAGTATTTT; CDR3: CASSFGGGGNTQYF
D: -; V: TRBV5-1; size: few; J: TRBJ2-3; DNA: TGCGCCAGCAGCGATCCACAGAGCACAGATACGCAGTATTTT; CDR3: CASSDPQSTDTQYF
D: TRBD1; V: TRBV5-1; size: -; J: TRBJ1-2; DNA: TGCGCCAGCAGCGTGGGACAGGGTCCCCTCGGCTACACCTTC; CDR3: CASSVGQGPLGYTF
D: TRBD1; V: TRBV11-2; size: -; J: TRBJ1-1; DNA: TGTGCCAGCAGCTTAGAACCCGGGACAGGGGCCACTGAAGCTTTCTTT; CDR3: CASSLEPGTGATEAFF
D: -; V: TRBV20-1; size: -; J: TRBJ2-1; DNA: TGCAGTGCTTCAACAGGTAATGAGCAGTTCTTC; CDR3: CSASTGNEQFF
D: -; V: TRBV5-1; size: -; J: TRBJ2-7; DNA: TGCGCCAGCAGCTTCCTGCCGCAGGGTTCCTACGAGCAGTACTTC; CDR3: CASSFLPQGSYEQYF
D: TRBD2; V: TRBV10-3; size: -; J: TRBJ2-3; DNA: TGTGCCATCAGTGCACCTGGACTAGCAGTCGATACGCAGTATTTT; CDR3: CAISAPGLAVDTQYF
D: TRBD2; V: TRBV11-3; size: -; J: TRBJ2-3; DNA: TGTGCCAGCAGCACTAGCGGAACCACAGATACGCAGTATTTT; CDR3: CASSTSGTTDTQYF
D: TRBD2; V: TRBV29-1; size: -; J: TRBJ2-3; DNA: TGCAGCGTTGGGGGGGGAAGCACAGATACGCAGTATTTT; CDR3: CSVGGGSTDTQYF
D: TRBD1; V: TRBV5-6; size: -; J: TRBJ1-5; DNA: TGTGCCAGCAGCTTGTCTTCGAACAGGGGTAGCAATCAGCCCCAGCATTTT; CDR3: CASSLSSNRGSNQPQHF
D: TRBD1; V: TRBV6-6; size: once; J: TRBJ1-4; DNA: TGTGCCAGCAGTTACGGCACAGGGGGAGGTGAAAAACTGTTTTTT; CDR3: CASSYGTGGGEKLFF
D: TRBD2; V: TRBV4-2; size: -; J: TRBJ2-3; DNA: TGTGCCAGCCGGGCGGGGGGGGGATCCGATACGCAGTATTTT; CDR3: CASRAGGGSDTQYF
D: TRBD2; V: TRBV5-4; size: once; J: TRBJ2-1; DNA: TGTGCCAGCAGCTTTCGGACTAGCGGGAGCCCCCTCGGGGTGTACAATGAGCAGTTCTTC; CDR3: CASSFRTSGSPLGVYNEQFF
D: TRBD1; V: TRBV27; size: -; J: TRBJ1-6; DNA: TGTGCCAGCAGTTTCTCCGGGACAGGGAGTCGATCACCCCTCCACTTT; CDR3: CASSFSGTGSRSPLHF
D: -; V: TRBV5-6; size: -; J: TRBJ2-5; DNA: TGTGCCAGCAGCTTGAGGGGGGAGACCCAGTACTTC; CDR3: CASSLRGETQYF
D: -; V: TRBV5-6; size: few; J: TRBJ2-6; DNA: TGTGCCAGCAGCTCGCTAGTTTGGTCTGGGGCCAACGTCCTGACTTTC; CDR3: CASSSLVWSGANVLTF
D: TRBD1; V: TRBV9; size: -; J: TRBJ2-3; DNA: TGTGCCAGCAGCGCACACCACACAGGGGCAGATACGCAGTATTTT; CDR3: CASSAHHTGADTQYF
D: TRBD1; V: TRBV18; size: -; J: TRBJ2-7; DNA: TGTGCCAGCTCACAGGGGGCAGGGACCTACTACGAGCAGTACTTC; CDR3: CASSQGAGTYYEQYF
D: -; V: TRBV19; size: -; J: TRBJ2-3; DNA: TGTGCCAGTAGTATCGGGGGTCTTAGCACAGATACGCAGTATTTT; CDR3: CASSIGGLSTDTQYF
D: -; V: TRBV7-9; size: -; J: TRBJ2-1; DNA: TGTGCCAGCAGCCCCGGGATCGGTAGTGTCAATGAGCAGTTCTTC; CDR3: CASSPGIGSVNEQFF
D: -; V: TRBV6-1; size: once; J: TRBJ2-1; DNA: TGTGCCAGCAGTGAGCAGGGTGTCTCCTACAATGAGCAGTTCTTC; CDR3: CASSEQGVSYNEQFF